A selection of T cell receptor beta chains follows, all from one sample in a study of blood T cell repertoires in COVID-19. The method was immunoSEQ multiplex PCR; TCRdb's version includes in-frame clones alone and lacks a portion of them. Among fewer than 200,000 clones, around 89% were seen once, and the ten largest hold 1.5% to 2%. Sequencing was performed on peripheral blood. These receptors all stem from a young man who had recovered from COVID-19. Both conserved end residues are trimmed from each CDR3. Each record gives: J gene, V gene, CDR3 protein.

j_call: TRBJ2-1; v_call: TRBV29-1; cdr3_aa: SVGSGSTNEQF
j_call: TRBJ1-2; v_call: TRBV6-6; cdr3_aa: ASRGQPENYGYT
j_call: TRBJ2-7; v_call: TRBV29-1; cdr3_aa: SVVEIYEQY
j_call: TRBJ1-6; v_call: TRBV7-9; cdr3_aa: ASSSWTEGSPLH
j_call: TRBJ2-3; v_call: TRBV7-2; cdr3_aa: ASSSRPPTDTQY
j_call: TRBJ1-1; v_call: TRBV10-3; cdr3_aa: AISPGGTEAF
j_call: TRBJ2-1; v_call: TRBV6-6; cdr3_aa: ASREGSSYNEQF
j_call: TRBJ2-7; v_call: TRBV6-1; cdr3_aa: ASSEVSGGSYEQY
j_call: TRBJ2-5; v_call: TRBV19; cdr3_aa: ASGGHSQETQY
j_call: TRBJ2-7; v_call: TRBV10-3; cdr3_aa: AIASDGQIGEQY
j_call: TRBJ2-3; v_call: TRBV5-4; cdr3_aa: ASSTREVPSTDTQY
j_call: TRBJ2-7; v_call: TRBV20-1; cdr3_aa: SAHFGSDRY
j_call: TRBJ2-1; v_call: TRBV4-3; cdr3_aa: ASSQGLAGGFRF
j_call: TRBJ2-5; v_call: TRBV9; cdr3_aa: ASSIGLESFQETQY
j_call: TRBJ1-5; v_call: TRBV6-1; cdr3_aa: ASSWTGPDQPQH
j_call: TRBJ1-6; v_call: TRBV6-5; cdr3_aa: ASSYSRTADSPLH
j_call: TRBJ2-3; v_call: TRBV27; cdr3_aa: ASSDGGQRTDTQY
j_call: TRBJ2-7; v_call: TRBV2; cdr3_aa: ASSDPGRFDEQY
j_call: TRBJ2-1; v_call: TRBV19; cdr3_aa: ASSIVGSSGSAYNEQF
j_call: TRBJ1-2; v_call: TRBV5-1; cdr3_aa: ASRGSPGTDYGYT
j_call: TRBJ2-1; v_call: TRBV9; cdr3_aa: ASSATRNSYNEQF
j_call: TRBJ1-1; v_call: TRBV27; cdr3_aa: ASSSNGQGTTEAF
j_call: TRBJ2-7; v_call: TRBV9; cdr3_aa: ASSPELDYEQY
j_call: TRBJ1-5; v_call: TRBV4-1; cdr3_aa: ASSQYPGTGASANQPQH
j_call: TRBJ1-1; v_call: TRBV14; cdr3_aa: ASSQVWPMNTEAF
j_call: TRBJ2-1; v_call: TRBV18; cdr3_aa: ASSPHAAGEQF
j_call: TRBJ1-3; v_call: TRBV11-2; cdr3_aa: ASSLSTGSGNTIY
j_call: TRBJ1-1; v_call: TRBV11-2; cdr3_aa: ASSWLGSRRTEAF
j_call: TRBJ1-1; v_call: TRBV27; cdr3_aa: ASTQRRGETEAF
j_call: TRBJ2-3; v_call: TRBV9; cdr3_aa: ASSATVSGSGDTQY
j_call: TRBJ2-3; v_call: TRBV15; cdr3_aa: ATSSLLAGVSPDTQY
j_call: TRBJ1-4; v_call: TRBV6-2/TRBV6-3; cdr3_aa: ASSSKELEKLF
j_call: TRBJ1-1; v_call: TRBV28; cdr3_aa: ASSLGGKGRETEAF